This passage covers 22 T cell receptor beta chains from one sample sequenced in a study of neurological immune-mediated disorders. From the 5' RACE reads, TCRdb called clonotypes with MiXCR, one entry per CDR3 protein. In the table there are almost 85,000 distinct CDR3 sequences, around 2.6% of which are singletons. The sequenced sample consisted of PBMCs. These receptors were taken from a woman younger than 45 with multiple sclerosis.

This clonotype was picked up many times. The CDR3: CASSRGQEWGYTF. The CDR3 nucleotides read TGTGCCAGCAGCCGCGGACAGGAGTGGGGCTACACCTTC. The chain couples TRBV6-5 to TRBJ1-2, with 7 bases lining up with TRBD1. The CDR3 runs to 13 residues. Germline trimming cut 6 bases from V and 8 bases from J; bases unmatched to any gene: 9. Germline lookup yields CDR1 MNHEY and CDR2 SVGAGI.

This clonotype has a count of ten or more. The chain has TRBV7-2 and TRBJ2-5; D is unresolved. The CDR3 has 14 residues. Per the germline V gene, CDR1 is SGHTA and CDR2 is FQGNSA. Trimming stripped 2 bases from V and 4 bases from J, with 11 bases between. The CDR3 DNA reads as TGTGCCAGCAGCTTACACGACTCTCGAGAGACCCAGTACTTC. Translation: CASSLHDSRETQYF.

This clonotype was seen repeatedly, ten times or more. The V and J genes are TRBV29-1 and TRBJ2-1, with 8 bases that match TRBD2. Per germline, CDR1 SQVTM and CDR2 ANQGSEA. J was trimmed by 7 bases and V by 4 bases; bases with no gene match: 3. This CDR3 is 12 amino acids long. CDR3 in DNA: TGCAGCGTTGGGGGACTAGTGAATGAGCAGTTCTTC. It is translated as CSVGGLVNEQFF.

This clonotype was recorded at least ten times. The chain has TRBV10-3 and TRBJ2-7; 8 positions agree with TRBD1. V was pared by 8 bases and J by 5 bases, with 8 bases of the junction left unmatched. Germline lookup yields CDR1 ENHRY and CDR2 SYGVKD. The CDR3 length is 13 residues. The CDR3 nucleotides read TGTGCCATCTCTGACAGGGGATCAGACGAGCAGTACTTC. Translated: CAISDRGSDEQYF.

This clonotype was picked up many times. The chain has TRBV10-3 and TRBJ2-7; D is uncertain. This CDR3 has 12 residues. Germline V gene sequence: CDR1 ENHRY, CDR2 SYGVKD. Trimming shortened V by 7 bases and J by 3 bases, and 10 bases separated the two germline ends. The CDR3 bases are TGTGCCATCAACGAGCCCGGCTACGAGCAGTACTTC. Translated, it gives CAINEPGYEQYF.

This clonotype was counted between two and nine times. The CDR3, as DNA: TGTGCCAGCAGCTTAGGAGGGGGGCGGACTGAAGCTTTCTTT. Protein product: CASSLGGGRTEAFF. The chain employs TRBV7-2 and TRBJ1-1, with TRBD1 as a possible D gene (6 bases). Trimming shortened V by 1 base and J by 5 bases, and 11 bases separated the two germline ends. Germline V gene lookup returns CDR1 SGHTA and CDR2 FQGNSA. The length of the CDR3 is 14 residues.

This clonotype was recorded at least ten times. This chain connects TRBV20-1 to TRBJ2-3; D call uncertain. Germline CDR1 and CDR2: DFQATT and SNEGSKA (reference sequence). CDR3 length: 13 amino acids. V shed 2 bases and J shed 1 base, with 7 bases lying between them. Here the CDR3 DNA reads TGCAGTGCTAGAAGAAGAGGCACAGATACGCAGTATTTT. Its translation is CSARRRGTDTQYF.

In this sample, this clonotype turned up many times. The rearrangement links TRBV5-1 to TRBJ1-4, with 8 bases matching TRBD1. This CDR3 has 13 amino acids. The J segment lost 8 bases and the V segment lost 3 bases, leaving 3 bases of the junction unmatched. CDR1 is SGHRS and CDR2 is YFSETQ in the germline V gene. This CDR3 reads CASSYGTGEKLFF. Written as DNA, the CDR3 is TGCGCCAGCAGCTACGGGACAGGCGAAAAACTGTTTTTT.

In this sample, this clonotype turned up many times. The genes are TRBV6-2 or TRBV6-3 and TRBJ2-6; D remains ambiguous. The CDR3 runs 18 residues. Germline loops: CDR1 MNHEY, CDR2 SVGEGT. V lost 4 bases and J lost 0, with 16 bases in between. Here the CDR3 reads CASSSGQSSISGANVLTF. The CDR3 DNA is TGTGCCAGCAGTTCGGGCCAGTCATCCATCTCTGGGGCCAACGTCCTGACTTTC.

In its sample, this clonotype was seen many times. The chain employs TRBV6-5 and TRBJ2-2, with TRBD2 identical over 12 bases. Germline assignment: CDR1 MNHEY and CDR2 SVGAGI. This CDR3 is 15 amino acids long. V trimming: 6 bases; J trimming: 6 bases; junction bases outside the gene matches: 5. CDR3 DNA sequence: TGTGCCAGCAGCTCCGCTAGCGGGAGGGCCGGGGAGCTGTTTTTT. Translation: CASSSASGRAGELFF.

This clonotype was recorded many times. J is TRBJ1-1 and V is TRBV7-2; TRBD1 is a possible D gene (6 bases). The V end lost 5 bases, the J end lost 0 bases, and 13 bases lay between the germline ends. Germline V gene sequence: CDR1 SGHTA, CDR2 FQGNSA. The CDR3 extends over 15 amino acids. CDR3 nucleotide sequence: TGTGCCAGCAGCCTCTTGGGGGCGATGAACACTGAAGCTTTCTTT. As protein: CASSLLGAMNTEAFF. The full variable domain, rest sourced from reference TRBV7-2 and TRBJ1-1, is GAGVSQSPSNKVTEKGKDVELRCDPISGHTALYWYRQSLGQGLEFLIYFQGNSAPDKSGLPSDRFSAERTGGSVSTLTIQRTQQEDSAVYLCASSLLGAMNTEAFFGQGTRLTVV.

This clonotype was seen repeatedly, ten times or more. The rearrangement links TRBV20-1 to TRBJ2-7; TRBD2 matches 7 bases. The CDR3 is 16 residues long. Germline lookup yields CDR1 DFQATT and CDR2 SNEGSKA (reference sequence). Losses at the gene ends were 2 bases for V and 5 bases for J; bases not matched to a gene: 15. CDR3 in DNA: TGCAGTGCTAGAATCCGCCGTCTAGCGGTCGGCGACGAGCAGTACTTC. Encoded protein: CSARIRRLAVGDEQYF.

Ten or more counts support this clonotype. As DNA, the CDR3 is TGTGCCAGCAGCTTAGTTGGTAGCGTAGATACGCAGTATTTT. Its translation: CASSLVGSVDTQYF. The V call is TRBV7-2, the J call TRBJ2-3; possibly TRBD2 for D (5 bases). The germline V and J ends were trimmed by 1 base and 5 bases, with 10 bases remaining between them. The CDR3 runs 14 residues. CDR1 is SGHTA and CDR2 is FQGNSA in the germline V gene. Full variable domain (remainder filled in from reference TRBV7-2 and TRBJ2-3): GAGVSQSPSNKVTEKGKDVELRCDPISGHTALYWYRQSLGQGLEFLIYFQGNSAPDKSGLPSDRFSAERTGGSVSTLTIQRTQQEDSAVYLCASSLVGSVDTQYFGPGTRLTVL.

This clonotype is termed medium-sized. This sequence joins TRBV12-3 or TRBV12-4 and TRBJ2-2; D not resolved. The CDR3 is made up of 13 amino acids. Trimming took 2 bases from V and 6 from J, leaving 7 bases between them. CDR3 coding DNA: TGTGCCAGCAGTTTAAGGAGTTCCGGGGAGCTGTTTTTT. Translating gives CASSLRSSGELFF.

Ten or more counts support this clonotype. This chain connects TRBV20-1 to TRBJ2-7, with unresolved D. V lost 8 bases and J lost 0, with 14 bases in between. The CDR3 covers 13 residues. CDR1 is DFQATT and CDR2 is SNEGSKA in the germline V gene (reference sequence). The CDR3 DNA reads TGCAGTCCGTGGGCGAGTAGCTCCTACGAGCAGTACTTC. The encoded protein is CSPWASSSYEQYF.

This clonotype was recorded at least ten times. The gene calls are TRBV28 and TRBJ2-4; the match to TRBD1 covers 8 bases. This CDR3 has 11 residues. V shed 7 bases and J 8 bases; nucleotides not matched to a gene: 1. Germline CDR1 MDHEN, CDR2 SYDVKM. CDR3 protein: CASKDRDIQYF. CDR3 DNA sequence: TGTGCCAGCAAGGACAGGGACATTCAGTACTTC.

This clonotype was found many times. V and J are TRBV27 and TRBJ1-5, with D possibly being TRBD1 (5 bases). CDR3 length equals 13 residues. CDR1 is MNHEY and CDR2 is SMNVEV in the germline V gene (reference sequence). V was clipped by 5 bases and J by 6 bases, with 11 bases between them. Written as DNA, the CDR3 is TGTGCCAGCAGTCCAGATCAGGGTCAGCCCCAGCATTTT. It yields the protein CASSPDQGQPQHF.

This clonotype was counted at least ten times. This chain connects TRBV6-5 to TRBJ2-1; 10 bases line up with TRBD1. V was pared by 6 bases and J by 11 bases, with 10 bases of the junction left unmatched. This CDR3 contains 14 residues. Germline assignment: CDR1 MNHEY and CDR2 SVGAGI. The CDR3 bases are TGTGCCAGCAGACAGGGACAGGGGACACCAAAGCAGTTCTTC. Its translation is CASRQGQGTPKQFF.

In its sample, this clonotype was seen many times. This chain uses TRBV20-1 with TRBJ2-7; weak D call: TRBD1 (6 bases). This CDR3 contains 16 residues. The V end was cut by 2 bases, the J end by 2 bases, with 19 bases between. Germline CDR1 reads DFQATT; CDR2 reads SNEGSKA (reference sequence). CDR3 sequence (DNA): TGCAGTGCTAGAAGTTCAGGGCAGGGGTTCACCTACGAGCAGTACTTC. This gives the protein CSARSSGQGFTYEQYF.

This clonotype was detected ten times or more. The chain uses TRBV24-1 and TRBJ2-7, with D unclear. Per the germline V gene, CDR1 is KGHDR and CDR2 is SFDVKD. V gave up 5 bases and J gave up 3 bases, with 16 bases separating them. The CDR3 is made up of 15 amino acids. The DNA for the CDR3 is TGTGCCACCAGTGGCCACCCCTCGCCGAACTACGAGCAGTACTTC. As protein: CATSGHPSPNYEQYF.

This clonotype was seen repeatedly, ten times or more. The chain couples TRBV6-2 or TRBV6-3 to TRBJ1-3, with D uncertain. Germline lookup yields CDR1 MNHEY and CDR2 SVGEGT. V lost 7 bases, J lost 0 bases, and 10 bases lay in between. The CDR3 covers 14 residues. CDR3 in amino acids: CASTAAYSGNTIYF. CDR3 nucleotide sequence: TGTGCCAGCACTGCGGCGTACTCTGGAAACACCATATATTTT.

This clonotype has ten or more counts. V and J are TRBV12-3 or TRBV12-4 and TRBJ2-5; no clear D. The V end lost 5 bases, the J end lost 5 bases, and 12 bases lay between the germline ends. The CDR3 is made up of 13 amino acids. CDR3 region: CASSAQDGETQYF. CDR3 in DNA: TGTGCCAGCAGTGCCCAGGATGGGGAGACCCAGTACTTC.